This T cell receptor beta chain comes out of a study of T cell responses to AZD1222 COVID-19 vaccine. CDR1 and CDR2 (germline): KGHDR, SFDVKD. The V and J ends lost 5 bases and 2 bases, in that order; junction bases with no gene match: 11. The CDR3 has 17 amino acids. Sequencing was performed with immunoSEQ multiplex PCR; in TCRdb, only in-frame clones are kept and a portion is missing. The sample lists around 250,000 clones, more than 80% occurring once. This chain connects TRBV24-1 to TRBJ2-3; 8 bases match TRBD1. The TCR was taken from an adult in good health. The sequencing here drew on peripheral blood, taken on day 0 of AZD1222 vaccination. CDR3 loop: CATSASGQGYLTDTQYF. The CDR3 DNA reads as TGTGCCACCAGTGCCTCAGGACAGGGATACCTCACAGATACGCAGTATTTT.